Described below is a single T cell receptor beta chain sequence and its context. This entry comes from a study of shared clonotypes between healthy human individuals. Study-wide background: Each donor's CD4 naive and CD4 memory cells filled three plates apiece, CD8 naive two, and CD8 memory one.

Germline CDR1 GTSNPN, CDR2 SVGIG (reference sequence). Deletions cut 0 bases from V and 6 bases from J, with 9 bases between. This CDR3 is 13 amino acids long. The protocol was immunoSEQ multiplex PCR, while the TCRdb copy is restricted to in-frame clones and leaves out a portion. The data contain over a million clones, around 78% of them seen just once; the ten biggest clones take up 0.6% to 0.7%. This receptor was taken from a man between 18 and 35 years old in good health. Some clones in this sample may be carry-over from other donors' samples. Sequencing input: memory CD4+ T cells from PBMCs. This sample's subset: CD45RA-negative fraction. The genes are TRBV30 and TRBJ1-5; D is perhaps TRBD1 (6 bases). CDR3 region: CAWSVQGRQPQHF. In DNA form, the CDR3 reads TGTGCCTGGAGTGTACAGGGACGTCAGCCCCAGCATTTT.